These 6 T cell receptor beta chains share one sample of origin, sequenced in a study of blood T cells in healthy people across ages. Then a second PCR, running about 6 to 11 cycles, was carried out with a sample-barcoded 5' primer and a J-beta primer mix. Via MiXCR, TCRdb re-called the 5' RACE reads, giving one row per CDR3 protein. The table records more than 1,400,000 distinct CDR3 sequences, around 39% of them present only once. Input material: blood. The receptors originated from a woman between 18 and 30 years old in good health.

Many counts were recorded for this clonotype. The V and J genes are TRBV4-1 and TRBJ1-6; D gene unclear. V dropped 4 bases and J dropped 7 bases, with 11 bases sitting between them. Germline V gene data show CDR1 as MGHRA and CDR2 as YSYEKL. The CDR3 is 14 residues long. The CDR3 sequence: CASSPTGSNSPLHF. DNA of the CDR3: TGCGCCAGCAGCCCGACGGGTTCGAATTCACCCCTCCACTTT.

The chain links TRBV3-1 to TRBJ2-3, with TRBD2 matching 8 bases. CDR1 is LGHDT, CDR2 YNNKEL, per germline (reference sequence). The CDR3 spans 20 residues. The V segment lost 0 bases and the J segment 0 bases; nucleotides outside the gene matches: 14. The CDR3 region has the DNA TGTGCCAGCAGCCAAGATAGCCCTTCGACTAGCGCCACTAGCACAGATACGCAGTATTTT. It yields the protein CASSQDSPSTSATSTDTQYF.

This sequence joins TRBV5-1 and TRBJ2-2; 15 positions agree with TRBD2. This CDR3 is 19 amino acids long. V was clipped by 1 base and J by 0 bases; unmatched bases: 4. Germline-derived CDR1 and CDR2 are SGHRS and YFSETQ. CDR3 nucleotide sequence: TGCGCCAGCAGCTTGAGGACTAGCGGGGGGGCCGCGAACACCGGGGAGCTGTTTTTT. This encodes CASSLRTSGGAANTGELFF.

In its sample, this clonotype was seen a few times. The chain recombines TRBV29-1 with TRBJ2-7, with D perhaps TRBD1 or TRBD2 (5 bases each). This CDR3 has 15 residues. With 7 bases removed from V and 0 bases from J, the gap between germline ends came to 19 bases. Germline-derived CDR1 and CDR2 are SQVTM and ANQGSEA. The CDR3 DNA reads as TGCAGCGCTGATGGAGGACACTTGAGCTCCTACGAGCAGTACTTC. Residues: CSADGGHLSSYEQYF.

This clonotype was counted between two and nine times. This chain links TRBV27 with TRBJ2-3; no clear D. The CDR3 consists of 16 residues. The V gene lost 4 bases and the J gene lost 4 bases, with 18 bases spanning the gap. Germline assignment: CDR1 MNHEY and CDR2 SMNVEV (reference sequence). The CDR3 DNA reads TGTGCCAGCAGTTCCACACCCCCCCGCCTTGCAGATACGCAGTATTTT. This gives the protein CASSSTPPRLADTQYF.

The chain links TRBV9 to TRBJ2-3, with TRBD1 matching over 8 bases. Germline V gene sequence: CDR1 SGDLS, CDR2 YYNGEE. The CDR3 is 16 residues long. V shed 4 bases and J 0 bases; nucleotides not matched to a gene: 7. The CDR3 DNA follows: TGTGCCAGCAGCCCTCCGGGACAGGTTAGCACAGATACGCAGTATTTT. Translating gives CASSPPGQVSTDTQYF.